A selection of T cell receptor beta chains follows, all from one sample in a study of beta chain features in type 1 diabetes. This table comes from immunoSEQ multiplex PCR, and its TCRdb copy is limited to in-frame clones, with some not included. The sample consists of about 130,000 clones, 9% of them appearing once. The sequenced material came from central memory CD4+ T cells from blood. The receptor source for this set is a man aged 30-40 years with type 1 diabetes. Both conserved end residues are part of each CDR3. Each record gives: clone size, CDR3 length, J gene, V gene, D gene, CDR3 DNA, CDR3 protein. A D gene is named only where the DNA matches it firmly. Some rows have no size entry. The others give once, few or many, or a class for an expanded clone.

>few|16|TRBJ1-2|TRBV11-2|TRBD1
TGTGCCAGCAGCTCCTCGGGGGGACAGGGCCTGTATGGCTACACCTTC
CASSSSGGQGLYGYTF
>few|14|TRBJ2-7|TRBV5-1|.
TGCGCCAGCAGCTTGCTTAGGGGCCCCTACGAGCAGTACTTC
CASSLLRGPYEQYF
>.|13|TRBJ2-7|TRBV9|.
TGTGCCAGCAGCCCCCCGGGACTCTACGAGCAGTACTTC
CASSPPGLYEQYF
>.|15|TRBJ2-1|TRBV28|TRBD2
TGTGCCAGCAACCCGGGGGGGGAACTTTACAATGAGCAGTTCTTC
CASNPGGELYNEQFF
>many|12|TRBJ2-7|TRBV19|.
TGTGCCAGTAGCCGTCAACTCGGGGAGCAGTACTTC
CASSRQLGEQYF
>.|14|TRBJ1-2|TRBV4-3|.
TGCGCCAGCAGCCACTACCAAGGAGAGGGCGGCTACACCTTC
CASSHYQGEGGYTF
>few|13|TRBJ1-1|TRBV11-1|.
TGTGCCAGCAGGGTATGGAGGAACACTGAAGCTTTCTTT
CASRVWRNTEAFF
>.|13|TRBJ1-6|TRBV7-2|.
TGTGCCAGCAGCCCCGGTCGAGGATCACCCCTCCACTTT
CASSPGRGSPLHF
>few|13|TRBJ2-5|TRBV6-1|.
TGTGCCAGCACTCCGACAGGCCAAGAGACCCAGTACTTC
CASTPTGQETQYF
>.|16|TRBJ2-5|TRBV5-1|.
TGCGCCAGCAGCATCGGGACATCGGGTGACTCGGAGACCCAGTACTTC
CASSIGTSGDSETQYF
>few|12|TRBJ1-1|TRBV18|TRBD1
TGTGCCAGCTCACCCAGGGACAGCGAAGCTTTCTTT
CASSPRDSEAFF
>.|12|TRBJ2-7|TRBV7-9|.
TGTGCCAGCAGACGGGATTCCTACGAGCAGTACTTC
CASRRDSYEQYF
>.|16|TRBJ2-4|TRBV29-1|.
TGCAGCGTTGAAAGGGGCGGGGCGGGGGCCAAAAACATTCAGTACTTC
CSVERGGAGAKNIQYF
>.|14|TRBJ1-5|TRBV11-2|TRBD1
TGTGCCAGCAGCCCAGGGGGCGTCTGGCAGCCCCAGCATTTT
CASSPGGVWQPQHF
>.|12|TRBJ2-7|TRBV2|.
TGTGCCAGCAGAGCTGACAGCGACGAGCAGTACTTC
CASRADSDEQYF
>.|19|TRBJ2-3|TRBV7-2|TRBD2
TGTGCCAGCAGCCTCAACCCTAGCGGGGGGGCCTTGGGCACAGATACGCAGTATTTT
CASSLNPSGGALGTDTQYF
>few|14|TRBJ2-3|TRBV28|.
TGTGCCAGCAGCGTTGGGGGGGCCCCGAATACGCAGTATTTT
CASSVGGAPNTQYF
>.|14|TRBJ1-5|TRBV7-2|TRBD1
TGTGCCAGCAGCTTCCGGGACAGGGGGCGGCCCCAGCATTTT
CASSFRDRGRPQHF
>few|13|TRBJ2-7|TRBV6-5|.
TGTGCCAGCAGTTATGGCCGGGGCTACGAGCAGTACTTC
CASSYGRGYEQYF
>.|14|TRBJ1-5|TRBV28|TRBD1
TGTGCCAGCAGACGCGAAGGGGGCGGACAGCCCCAGCATTTT
CASRREGGGQPQHF
>few|13|TRBJ1-5|TRBV7-2|.
TGTGCCAGCAGCGTGGACAGAAATCAGCCCCAGCATTTT
CASSVDRNQPQHF
>few|14|TRBJ2-5|TRBV29-1|TRBD2
TGCAGCGCCAGACACGCGGGGGTGGAAGAGACCCAGTACTTC
CSARHAGVEETQYF
>few|16|TRBJ2-1|TRBV5-1|TRBD1
TGCGCCAGCAGCTTACAGACAGGGGGTCCATACAATGAGCAGTTCTTC
CASSLQTGGPYNEQFF
>few|13|TRBJ2-7|TRBV28|TRBD1
TGTGCCAGCAGCGGAGACAGGGTATACGAGCAGTACTTC
CASSGDRVYEQYF
>few|13|TRBJ2-3|TRBV29-1|.
TGCAGCGTTCTCAGGGCCCCCACAGATACGCAGTATTTT
CSVLRAPTDTQYF
>.|17|TRBJ1-5|TRBV28|TRBD1
TGTGCCAGCAGTTTAATACAGGGGGAGACGGGCAATCAGCCCCAGCATTTT
CASSLIQGETGNQPQHF
>.|11|TRBJ2-2|TRBV29-1|.
TGCAGCGGGACTCGAAACGGGGAGCTGTTTTTT
CSGTRNGELFF
>few|14|TRBJ1-1|TRBV4-3|.
TGCGCCAGCAGCCAAGCGGAGGGCAGCACTGAAGCTTTCTTT
CASSQAEGSTEAFF
>few|14|TRBJ2-4|TRBV27|.
TGTGCCAGCGGGGGGAATACGGGGATAAACATTCAGTACTTC
CASGGNTGINIQYF
>.|14|TRBJ1-6|TRBV28|TRBD1
TGTGCCAGCAGTCCAGGGGGTAGTAATTCACCCCTCCACTTT
CASSPGGSNSPLHF
>few|13|TRBJ1-3|TRBV2|.
TGTGCCAGCAGTATAACTACTGGAAACACCATATATTTT
CASSITTGNTIYF
>.|14|TRBJ1-5|TRBV4-1|.
TGCGCCAGCAGCCAAGAAGACGGGAATCAGCCCCAGCATTTT
CASSQEDGNQPQHF
>many|15|TRBJ2-6|TRBV7-9|.
TGTGCCAGCAGCCTAACTAGAGGTGGGGCCAACGTCCTGACTTTC
CASSLTRGGANVLTF
>few|15|TRBJ1-4|TRBV5-1|TRBD1
TGCGCCAGCAGCTCACAGGGGGCTAATAATGAAAAACTGTTTTTT
CASSSQGANNEKLFF
>.|15|TRBJ2-1|TRBV11-2|TRBD1
TGTGCCAGCAGCTTCGCCGGGACAGGGGAACATGAGCAGTTCTTC
CASSFAGTGEHEQFF
>.|11|TRBJ2-7|TRBV5-1|.
TGCGCCAGCAGCTCGGACACCGAGCAGTACTTC
CASSSDTEQYF
>.|16|TRBJ2-1|TRBV5-4|.
TGTGCCAGCACCAAGGGTGCCAGGGAGGACTACAATGAGCAGTTCTTC
CASTKGAREDYNEQFF
>.|16|TRBJ1-6|TRBV4-1|.
TGCGCCAGCAGCCAAGATTCCGTACAGGATAATTCACCCCTCCACTTT
CASSQDSVQDNSPLHF
>many|14|TRBJ2-5|TRBV7-9|TRBD1
TGTGCCAGCAGCTGGACCGGGACAGAAGAGACCCAGTACTTC
CASSWTGTEETQYF
>many|13|TRBJ1-6|TRBV7-9|.
TGTGCCAGCAACCACGGACAGACCGCACCCCTCCACTTT
CASNHGQTAPLHF
>few|15|TRBJ2-7|TRBV5-1|.
TGCGCCAGCAGCTGGGGGCGGGTAGGGGGCTACGAGCAGTACTTC
CASSWGRVGGYEQYF
>few|16|TRBJ2-3|TRBV5-1|.
TGCGCCAGCAGCTCCCGACTATCTTATAGCACAGATACGCAGTATTTT
CASSSRLSYSTDTQYF
>few|12|TRBJ1-2|TRBV28|TRBD1
TGTGCCAGCAGTTCCAGGGGGCGAGGCTACACCTTC
CASSSRGRGYTF
>few|16|TRBJ2-5|TRBV15|TRBD2
TGTGCCACCAGCAGGGGACTAGCGGGGGGAGAAGAGACCCAGTACTTC
CATSRGLAGGEETQYF
>.|14|TRBJ1-1|TRBV18|.
TGTGCCAGCTCACCAAACTTAGAGAACACTGAAGCTTTCTTT
CASSPNLENTEAFF
>many|13|TRBJ1-2|TRBV7-8|.
TGTGCCAGCAGCCCCAACAGGCAAAGTGGCTACACCTTC
CASSPNRQSGYTF
>few|14|TRBJ2-2|TRBV11-1|.
TGTGCCAGCAGCTTAGGTCGGTTCACCGGGGAGCTGTTTTTT
CASSLGRFTGELFF
>.|15|TRBJ1-1|TRBV5-4|TRBD1
TGTGCCAGCAGCTTGCCGCAGGGGGTGCGCACTGAAGCTTTCTTT
CASSLPQGVRTEAFF
>.|15|TRBJ2-1|TRBV6-5|TRBD2
TGTGCCAGCAGTTATAGCGGGGGGTCCCACAATGAGCAGTTCTTC
CASSYSGGSHNEQFF
>.|14|TRBJ1-6|TRBV7-8|.
TGTGCCAGCAGCTTTATTAGGGGGAGTTCACCCCTCCACTTT
CASSFIRGSSPLHF
>.|13|TRBJ1-1|TRBV5-1|.
TGCGCCAGCAACACCGGGAGGAACACTGAAGCTTTCTTT
CASNTGRNTEAFF
>.|16|TRBJ2-7|TRBV4-3|TRBD1
TGCGCCAGCAGCCAGAGGACAGGGAAGGGCTCCTACGAGCAGTACTTC
CASSQRTGKGSYEQYF
>few|14|TRBJ1-2|TRBV28|TRBD1
TGTGCCAGCAGTTTGGCGACAGGGGCCTATGGCTACACCTTC
CASSLATGAYGYTF
>few|13|TRBJ1-1|TRBV28|TRBD1
TGTGCCAGCAGCGACCCTAGGGGGCGTGAAGCTTTCTTT
CASSDPRGREAFF
>few|18|TRBJ2-3|TRBV18|TRBD2
TGTGCCAGCTCACCGTCCTCTAGCGGAGTGACTCGCACAGATACGCAGTATTTT
CASSPSSSGVTRTDTQYF
>.|15|TRBJ2-6|TRBV28|.
TGTGCCAGCAGCCGGGATAGCTCTGGGGCCAACGTCCTGACTTTC
CASSRDSSGANVLTF
>few|17|TRBJ2-1|TRBV5-4|TRBD2
TGTGCCAGCAGCCCACCTGAATGGGCGGGGGGGCACAATGAGCAGTTCTTC
CASSPPEWAGGHNEQFF
>.|16|TRBJ2-1|TRBV18|TRBD1
TGTGCCAGCTCAAGACGGACAGGGGATTCATTCAATGAGCAGTTCTTC
CASSRRTGDSFNEQFF
>few|13|TRBJ1-5|TRBV19|.
TGTGCCAGTACAAGTCGGGTGGATCAGCCCCAGCATTTT
CASTSRVDQPQHF